The rows below give T cell receptor beta chains drawn from one sample of a study of beta chain features in type 1 diabetes. The assay was immunoSEQ multiplex PCR, and TCRdb's table has in-frame clones only and misses some. Of tens of thousands of clones in the sample, around three fifths were seen once. The specimen was Tregs from blood. The receptors here all came from a woman under 30 in good health. Each CDR3 is given without its conserved first and last residue.

TRBV5-1 | ASSQIAGGTDTQY
TRBV13 | ASSSRTGSYEQY
TRBV28 | ASSSTDTQY
TRBV7-2 | ASTASGGTYEQY
TRBV7-2 | ASSFGPGNEQF
TRBV30 | AWSVDRGLTDTQY
TRBV5-4 | ASRLRTSGGGYNEQF
TRBV2 | ASGKTGLNQPQH
TRBV2 | ASSRPIIAGVGNEQF
TRBV7-6 | ASSLAGRTGELF
TRBV2 | ASSEVRGEQY
TRBV7-3 | ASSLREMNTEAF
TRBV23-1 | ASSHHCPQVPFTDTQY
TRBV5-1 | ASSQHETGNTEAF
TRBV4-3 | ASSQDRQGYYGYT
TRBV6-5 | ASTSDRRFAEAF
TRBV27 | ASSLRLPRDNEQF
TRBV15 | ATSTNRGQETQY
TRBV30 | AWSVSLRDTQY
TRBV7-9 | ASSLDAGAFGTDTQY
TRBV10-3 | AISDPRRSYEQY
TRBV2 | ASRGEGKTEAF
TRBV5-1 | ASSPRATGELF
TRBV19 | ASSIFRGPRGGELF
TRBV2 | ASRRGGEGPLH
TRBV7-9 | ASSSRGGTEAF
TRBV7-9 | ASSPSGFGYT
TRBV18 | ASSPPAIETQY
TRBV9 | ASSRNPTGRRVGYT
TRBV2 | ASSRDRGETQY
TRBV6-1 | ASSVHNSEYNEQF
TRBV5-4 | ASSSPGQGNTGELF
TRBV6-6 | ASRVDRARSNQPQH
TRBV4-2 | ASSQGHGGNLRNEQF
TRBV19 | ASSEWGGTSYNEQF
TRBV5-1 | ASSPTGGADTQY
TRBV7-9 | ASSFSGNTEAF
TRBV7-2 | ASSSIRGRGYEQY
TRBV11-2 | ASSQPLGSGAYYEQY
TRBV29-1 | SAGIGGSEQF